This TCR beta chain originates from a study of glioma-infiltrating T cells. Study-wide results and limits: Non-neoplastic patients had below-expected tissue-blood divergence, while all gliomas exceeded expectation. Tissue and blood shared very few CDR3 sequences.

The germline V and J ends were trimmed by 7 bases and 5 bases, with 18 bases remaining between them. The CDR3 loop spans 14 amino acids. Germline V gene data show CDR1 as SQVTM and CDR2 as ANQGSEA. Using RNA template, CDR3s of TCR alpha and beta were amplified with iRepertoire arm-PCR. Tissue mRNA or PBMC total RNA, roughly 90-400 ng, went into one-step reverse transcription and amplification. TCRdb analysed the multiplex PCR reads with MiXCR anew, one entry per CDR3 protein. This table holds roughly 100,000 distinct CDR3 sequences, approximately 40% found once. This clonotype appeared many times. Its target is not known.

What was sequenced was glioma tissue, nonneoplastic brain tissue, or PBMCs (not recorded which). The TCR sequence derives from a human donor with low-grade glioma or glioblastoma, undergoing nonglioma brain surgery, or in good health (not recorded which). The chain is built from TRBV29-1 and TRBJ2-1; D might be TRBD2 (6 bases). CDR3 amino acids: CSALRSGRNNEQFF. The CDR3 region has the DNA TGCAGCGCTTTGAGGTCAGGGAGGAACAATGAGCAGTTCTTC.